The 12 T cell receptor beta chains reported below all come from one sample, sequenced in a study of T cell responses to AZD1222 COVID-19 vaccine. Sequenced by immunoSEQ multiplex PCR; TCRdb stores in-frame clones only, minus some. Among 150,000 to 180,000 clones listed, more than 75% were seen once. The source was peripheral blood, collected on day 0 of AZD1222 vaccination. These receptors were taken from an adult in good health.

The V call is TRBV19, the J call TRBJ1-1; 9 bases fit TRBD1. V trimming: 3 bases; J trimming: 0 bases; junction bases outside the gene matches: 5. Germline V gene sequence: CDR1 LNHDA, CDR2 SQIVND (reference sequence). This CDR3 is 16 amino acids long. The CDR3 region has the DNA TGTGCCAGTAGTATCGAGGGACAGGGAGTGAACACTGAAGCTTTCTTT. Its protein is CASSIEGQGVNTEAFF.

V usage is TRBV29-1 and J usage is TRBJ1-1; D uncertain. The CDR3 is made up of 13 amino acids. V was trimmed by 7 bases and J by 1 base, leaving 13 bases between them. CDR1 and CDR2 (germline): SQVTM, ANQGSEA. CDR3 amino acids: CSASEDANTEAFF. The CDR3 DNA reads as TGCAGCGCGTCTGAGGACGCGAACACTGAAGCTTTCTTT.

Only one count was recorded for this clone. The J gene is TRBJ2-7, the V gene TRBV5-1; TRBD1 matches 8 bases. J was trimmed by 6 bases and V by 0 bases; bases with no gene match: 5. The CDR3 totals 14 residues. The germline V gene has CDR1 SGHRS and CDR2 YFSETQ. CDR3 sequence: CASSLAGGGREQYF. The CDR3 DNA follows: TGCGCCAGCAGCTTGGCAGGGGGCGGGCGCGAGCAGTACTTC.

CDR3 DNA sequence: TGTGCCTGGAGTGAGAAGTGGGGCTCCTACAATGAGCAGTTCTTC. Residues: CAWSEKWGSYNEQFF. The rearrangement links TRBV30 to TRBJ2-1; D gene unclear. Deletions cut 1 base from V and 0 bases from J, with 10 bases between. This CDR3 is 15 amino acids long. Germline V gene lookup returns CDR1 GTSNPN and CDR2 SVGIG (reference sequence).

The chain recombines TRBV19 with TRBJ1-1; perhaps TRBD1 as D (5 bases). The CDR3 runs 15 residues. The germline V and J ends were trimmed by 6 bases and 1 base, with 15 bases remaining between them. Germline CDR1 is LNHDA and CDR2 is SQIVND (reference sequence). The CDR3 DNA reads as TGTGCCAGTAGGAGTACGGGACCCAGGAACACTGAAGCTTTCTTT. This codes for CASRSTGPRNTEAFF. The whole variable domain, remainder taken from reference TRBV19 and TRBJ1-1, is DGGITQSPKYLFRKEGQNVTLSCEQNLNHDAMYWYRQDPGQGLRLIYYSQIVNDFQKGDIAEGYSVSREKKESFPLTVTSAQKNPTAFYLCASRSTGPRNTEAFFGQGTRLTVV.

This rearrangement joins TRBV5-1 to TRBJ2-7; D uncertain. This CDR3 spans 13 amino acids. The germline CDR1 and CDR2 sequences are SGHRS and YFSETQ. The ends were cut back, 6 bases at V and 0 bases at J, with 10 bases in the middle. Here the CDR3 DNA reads TGCGCCAGCAAAGGCCATAACTCCTACGAGCAGTACTTC. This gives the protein CASKGHNSYEQYF.

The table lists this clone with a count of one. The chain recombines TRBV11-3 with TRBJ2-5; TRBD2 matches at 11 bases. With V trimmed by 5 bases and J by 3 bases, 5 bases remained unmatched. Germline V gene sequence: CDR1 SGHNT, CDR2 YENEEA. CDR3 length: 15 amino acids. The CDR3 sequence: CASSPGLAEEETQYF. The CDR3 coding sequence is TGTGCCAGCAGCCCGGGACTAGCGGAGGAAGAGACCCAGTACTTC.

CDR3 bases: TGCAGTGCTAGTCGTGAGAACACTGAAGCTTTCTTT. Translation gives CSASRENTEAFF. The chain is built from TRBV20-1 and TRBJ1-1, with D hard to call. In germline, CDR1 is DFQATT, CDR2 SNEGSKA (reference sequence). The V end lost 3 bases, the J end lost 1 base, and 6 bases lay between the germline ends. This CDR3 region has 12 residues.

CDR3 in DNA: TGTGCCAGCAGTTTATTCACCGGGACAGGGCTATCTAATGAAAAACTGTTTTTT. Protein product: CASSLFTGTGLSNEKLFF. The chain combines TRBV28 with TRBJ1-4; 9 bases match TRBD1. The CDR3 covers 18 residues. V was pared by 1 base and J by 3 bases, with 9 bases of the junction left unmatched. Germline loops: CDR1 MDHEN, CDR2 SYDVKM.

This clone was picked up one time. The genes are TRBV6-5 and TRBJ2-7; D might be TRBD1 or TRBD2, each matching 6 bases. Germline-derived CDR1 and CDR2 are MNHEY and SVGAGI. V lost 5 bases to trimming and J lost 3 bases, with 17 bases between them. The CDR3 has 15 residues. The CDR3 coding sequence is TGTGCCAGCAGTCCAGGAGGGGGGCCCTACTACGAGCAGTACTTC. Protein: CASSPGGGPYYEQYF.

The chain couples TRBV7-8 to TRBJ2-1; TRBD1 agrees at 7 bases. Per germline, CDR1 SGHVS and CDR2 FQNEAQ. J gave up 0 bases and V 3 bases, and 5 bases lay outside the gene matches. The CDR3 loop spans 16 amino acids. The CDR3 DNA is TGTGCCAGCAGCTTTAGCAGGGGGTACTCCTACAATGAGCAGTTCTTC. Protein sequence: CASSFSRGYSYNEQFF.

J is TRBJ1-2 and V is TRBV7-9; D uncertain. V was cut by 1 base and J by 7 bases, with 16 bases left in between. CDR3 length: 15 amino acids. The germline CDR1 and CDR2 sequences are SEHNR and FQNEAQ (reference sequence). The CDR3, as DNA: TGTGCCAGCAGCTTAGACGCGTGGCAGCAGGCTGGCTACACCTTC. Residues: CASSLDAWQQAGYTF.